The clone carrying this T cell receptor (beta chain) was seen a single time. Original processing methods: Using reference gene primer amplification, nucleated cell counts were estimated. TCRdb's table, derived via immunoSEQ multiplex PCR, lists solely in-frame clones and lacks some. The DNA was the basis for D and trimming; V, J and clone size are from that table. The sample records about 160,000 clones, 65% to 85% being singletons. Cohort placement rested on clinical history that participants reported themselves. This CDR3 is 15 amino acids long. From germline, CDR1 is LNHDA and CDR2 SQIVND (reference sequence). The V end was cut by 1 base, the J end by 0 bases, with 7 bases between. The data derive from a study of blood T cell repertoires in COVID-19. Study-wide context: The United States, Italy and Spain provided the acute and convalescent COVID-19 samples. T cells, B-cell-depleted T cells, or PBMCs provided the cDNA or gDNA that served as material.

This sequence originates from a middle-aged man who had recovered from COVID-19. The J gene is TRBJ1-5, the V gene TRBV19; possibly TRBD1 for D (5 bases). The sample consisted of PBMCs or T cells enriched from blood (not recorded which). The CDR3 reads CASSIARASNQPQHF. The CDR3 DNA sequence: TGTGCCAGTAGTATAGCCAGGGCTAGCAATCAGCCCCAGCATTTT.